These T cell receptor beta chains were read from a single sample in a study of cytomegalovirus exposure and HLA in healthy donors. This table comes from immunoSEQ multiplex PCR, and its TCRdb copy is limited to in-frame clones, with some not included. The sample consists of approximately 100,000 clones, 69% of them appearing once. Sequencing was performed on PBMCs. These receptors came from a woman aged 70-85 years in good health and CMV-seropositive. Each CDR3 is given without its conserved first and last residue. The D gene is left open where the match is weak. Clone sizes are given selectively: once, few, many, or a class where the clone is expanded.

j_call	clone_size	d_call	v_call	cdr3_aa
TRBJ2-3	few	.	TRBV2	ASSGQLTDTQY
TRBJ2-7	.	TRBD1	TRBV6-1	ASRAGQTGGY
TRBJ1-2	.	.	TRBV6-5	ASWARENGYT
TRBJ2-1	.	TRBD1	TRBV29-1	SVEDRDNYEQF
TRBJ2-3	.	TRBD2	TRBV7-2	ASSGDSGGWTDTQY
TRBJ1-5	.	.	TRBV2	ASQDSFNQPQH
TRBJ2-7	.	TRBD2	TRBV6-5	ASSYSPGRGTYEQY
TRBJ1-4	.	TRBD1	TRBV6-6	ASSSTDRGREKLF
TRBJ2-3	once	TRBD2	TRBV30	AWNSGGDTQY
TRBJ1-2	.	.	TRBV27	ASSLSGTPDTGYT
TRBJ2-1	.	TRBD2	TRBV29-1	SVPVIAGYNEQF
TRBJ1-1	few	.	TRBV11-1	ASSLDSQGRNTEAF
TRBJ1-1	.	TRBD1	TRBV19	ASQRTGITEAF
TRBJ2-7	few	.	TRBV7-2	ASSLPAAGARLGQY
TRBJ1-3	once	.	TRBV11-2	ASSEFPVSSGNTIY
TRBJ1-2	.	.	TRBV6-1	ASSSGGNGYT
TRBJ1-1	.	TRBD1	TRBV5-1	ASSLGLTGQGTEAF
TRBJ2-5	.	TRBD2	TRBV5-1	ASSPGTSGGQETQY
TRBJ1-2	.	TRBD1	TRBV27	ASSRTGNYGYT
TRBJ2-3	.	.	TRBV9	ASSVGGWGVEDTQY
TRBJ2-1	.	.	TRBV2	ASSEDQGTYNEQF
TRBJ1-1	.	.	TRBV9	ASSARMATEAF
TRBJ1-3	once	.	TRBV5-6	ASSFGAVSGNTIY
TRBJ2-7	.	TRBD1	TRBV7-2	ASSHNRGPPTYEQY
TRBJ2-7	.	TRBD1	TRBV7-9	ASSPWGTGSYEQY
TRBJ2-1	.	TRBD2	TRBV6-5	ASVGSGGHNEQF
TRBJ2-7	few	TRBD2	TRBV13	ASSGYSGGAGEQY
TRBJ2-1	.	.	TRBV7-2	ASSPGTYNEQF
TRBJ1-4	.	.	TRBV18	ASSFSATNEKLF
TRBJ2-7	.	.	TRBV30	AWSPGGNPYEQY
TRBJ1-3	few	.	TRBV14	ASGRSGNTIY
TRBJ2-1	.	TRBD1	TRBV4-1	ASSHGQGYDNEQF
TRBJ2-6	.	.	TRBV7-2	ASSVDISSGANVLT